Presented here are 8 T cell receptor beta chains from one specimen sequenced in a study of T-cell memory formation after mild COVID-19. MiXCR, applied by TCRdb to the 5' RACE reads, yields one record per CDR3 protein. The data show 400,000 to 500,000 distinct CDR3 sequences, with about 20% seen just once and 20% to 25% held by the top ten. The sequencing sample was made of PBMCs or a T cell subset sorted from them (not recorded which). The receptor source for this set is a man aged 18-30 years who had mild COVID-19 (a few samples of this study predate the infection). Cell type and time point are not known.

This clonotype was observed a handful of times. The chain combines TRBV21-1 with TRBJ2-1. TRBV21-1 is assigned pseudogene status. The CDR3 runs to 12 residues. The CDR3 loop is CASVRPYNEQFF. CDR3 nucleotides: TGTGCCAGCGTCAGGCCCTACAATGAGCAGTTCTTC.

In this sample, this clonotype turned up a few times. Written as DNA, the CDR3 is TGTGCCAGCAGCGAGTCCTCCTCCTCCTACAATGAGCAGTTCTTC. This gives the protein CASSESSSSYNEQFF. The chain links TRBV9 to TRBJ2-1; the D is unclear. The CDR3 loop spans 15 amino acids. Trimming shortened V by 3 bases and J by 0 bases, and 10 bases separated the two germline ends. Germline V lookup: CDR1 SGDLS, CDR2 YYNGEE.

The CDR3 reads CASSPAGPGPETQYF. The DNA of the CDR3 is TGTGCCAGCAGCCCTGCCGGGCCTGGGCCAGAGACCCAGTACTTC. V gene TRBV28 combines with J gene TRBJ2-5; D is undetermined. The germline gives CDR1 MDHEN, CDR2 SYDVKM. There are 15 residues in the CDR3. V was shortened by 6 bases and J by 4 bases, with 18 bases between the two germline ends.

This clonotype was found many times. The chain carries TRBV6-6 and TRBJ2-3; TRBD1 is a possible D gene (5 bases). Germline V gives CDR1 MNHNY, CDR2 SVGAGI (reference sequence). The CDR3 extends over 13 amino acids. Trimming removed 6 bases from V and 9 bases from J, with 16 bases in between. The CDR3 DNA reads as TGTGCCAGCAGCTCAGCGAGGACATCGACGCAGTATTTT. The encoded protein is CASSSARTSTQYF.

The gene calls are TRBV7-6 and TRBJ1-2; D not resolved. Germline CDR1 SGHVS, CDR2 FNYEAQ. Trimming left V 7 bases short and J 8 bases short, with 17 bases between. The CDR3 is 13 amino acids. CDR3 loop: CASTGGPPAGYTF. CDR3 nucleotide sequence: TGTGCCAGCACCGGAGGACCTCCCGCCGGCTACACCTTC.

The chain combines TRBV7-9 with TRBJ2-1; D unclear. V lost 5 bases and J 12 bases, leaving 17 bases between the germline ends. The germline V gene encodes CDR1 SEHNR and CDR2 FQNEAQ (reference sequence). CDR3 length: 13 residues. CDR3 DNA: TGTGCCAGCAGCCCCGGCGCGGTCTTTGGGCAGTTCTTC. Protein: CASSPGAVFGQFF.

The chain employs TRBV7-2 and TRBJ2-7, with a weak D call TRBD2 (5 bases). The V gene lost 2 bases and the J gene lost 4 bases, with 15 bases spanning the gap. Per germline, CDR1 SGHTA and CDR2 FQGNSA. This CDR3 has 15 amino acids. The CDR3 loop reads CASSLSRTALYEQYF. The CDR3 DNA follows: TGTGCCAGCAGCTTATCCCGGACTGCCTTGTACGAGCAGTACTTC.

This clonotype was seen a few times. The genes are TRBV12-5 and TRBJ2-5; 9 nucleotides match TRBD1. The CDR3 is made up of 16 amino acids. CDR1 LGHNT and CDR2 FRNRAP come from the germline V gene. Trimming removed 6 bases from V and 1 base from J; junction bases left unmatched: 9. The CDR3 DNA reads as TGTGCTAGTGGACTGGGACAGGGAGGTCTCCAAGAGACCCAGTACTTC. Amino acids: CASGLGQGGLQETQYF.